This T cell receptor (beta chain) is drawn from a study of CD4+ T cells in melanoma. Looked up from germline, CDR1 is SGHRS and CDR2 is YFSETQ. This CDR3 region has 14 residues. V gave up 7 bases and J gave up 6 bases; unmatched junction bases: 13. Sequencing was performed with immunoSEQ multiplex PCR; in TCRdb, only in-frame clones are kept and a portion is missing. The sample has about 50,000 clones, roughly 89% seen once. With respect to this clone: Its antigen is currently unknown.

Study observations and caveats: In melanoma, neoantigen-specific CD4+ T cells reportedly differed in differentiation state. A reported correlation linked neoantigen-specific CD4+ T cells to CD8+, macrophage and B cell function.

Input material: peripheral blood. The clonotype originates from a human donor with melanoma. This chain connects TRBV5-1 to TRBJ2-7; 7 nucleotides line up with TRBD2. The CDR3 reads CASAVGGGSLEQYF. The CDR3 bases are TGCGCCAGCGCCGTGGGGGGAGGGTCGCTCGAGCAGTACTTC.